Described below is a single T cell receptor beta chain sequence and its context. J lost 5 bases, V lost 1 base, and 8 bases had no gene match. In germline, CDR1 is LGHNA, CDR2 YNFKEQ. The CDR3 loop spans 16 amino acids. This entry is derived from a study of blood T cell repertoires in COVID-19. Study at large: Samples taken during acute and convalescent COVID-19 were collected in the United States, Italy and Spain. PBMCs, B-cell-depleted T cells, or T cells provided the cDNA or gDNA that made up the material.

The authors' processing: From reference gene primer amplification, estimates of nucleated cell counts were derived. Profiling relied on immunoSEQ multiplex PCR, and the TCRdb table lists in-frame clones only, not all of them. The D gene and trimming were derived from the DNA, and the V and J assignments and clone size from that table. The table lists 200,000 to 250,000 clones, around 87% of them singletons. V gene TRBV4-2 combines with J gene TRBJ2-7, with 10 nucleotides matching TRBD1. The sample was peripheral blood. This receptor was obtained from a man between 60 and 75 years old with acute or convalescent COVID-19. The CDR3 sequence is CASSQVSGQGFHEQYF. CDR3 in DNA: TGTGCCAGCAGCCAAGTTTCGGGACAGGGGTTCCACGAGCAGTACTTC.